Each of the 15 T cell receptor beta chains below was sequenced from the same sample in a study of blood T cell repertoires in COVID-19. Clones were sequenced by immunoSEQ multiplex PCR, and TCRdb holds only the in-frame ones, with some missing. Of 140,000 to 150,000 clones listed, roughly three quarters are singletons. The sequenced sample consisted of peripheral blood. Receptors were obtained from a woman aged 55-69 years with acute or convalescent COVID-19.

CDR3 coding DNA: TGTGCCAGCAGCTCCTCTGCGGGACAGGGGGAAAGAGAGACCCAGTACTTC. It encodes CASSSSAGQGERETQYF. This chain joins TRBV7-9 and TRBJ2-5; 11 bases fit TRBD1. Germline values: CDR1 SEHNR, CDR2 FQNEAQ (reference sequence). After removal of 4 bases from V and 4 bases from J, the junction contained 11 bases not matched to a gene. This CDR3 is 17 amino acids long.

The V gene is TRBV19, the J gene TRBJ2-5; the D gene is possibly TRBD2 (5 bases). This CDR3 has 15 amino acids. CDR1 is LNHDA, CDR2 SQIVND, per germline (reference sequence). V shed 2 bases and J shed 2 bases, with 12 bases lying between them. The CDR3 DNA reads as TGTGCCAGTAGTATAAGAATACGGGGTCAAGAGACCCAGTACTTC. As protein: CASSIRIRGQETQYF.

The chain joins TRBV6-6 to TRBJ1-3; 7 bases match TRBD1. This CDR3 is built from 14 residues. V trimming: 5 bases; J trimming: 2 bases; junction bases outside the gene matches: 3. Germline V lookup: CDR1 MNHNY, CDR2 SVGAGI (reference sequence). DNA of the CDR3: TGTGCCAGCAGTAATACAGGGGCTGGAAACACCATATATTTT. This gives the protein CASSNTGAGNTIYF.

The chain joins TRBV6-5 to TRBJ1-4; 10 nucleotides agree with TRBD1. The CDR3 consists of 14 residues. Germline loops: CDR1 MNHEY, CDR2 SVGAGI. J lost 7 bases, V lost 6 bases, and 5 bases had no gene match. CDR3 sequence: CASSPGQGFEKLFF. The DNA for the CDR3 is TGTGCCAGCAGCCCGGGACAGGGGTTTGAAAAACTGTTTTTT.

V and J are TRBV28 and TRBJ1-5; D remains ambiguous. V was trimmed by 6 bases and J by 9 bases, leaving 15 bases between them. The CDR3 extends over 13 amino acids. From germline, CDR1 is MDHEN and CDR2 SYDVKM. The CDR3 here is CASRAQWLLPQHF. In DNA, the CDR3 is TGTGCCAGCAGAGCACAGTGGCTCCTGCCCCAGCATTTT.

In this sample, this clone turned up a few times. The J gene is TRBJ2-1, the V gene TRBV19; possibly TRBD2 for D (6 bases). The V end lost 6 bases, the J end lost 6 bases, and 15 bases lay between the germline ends. This CDR3 is built from 14 residues. Germline V lookup: CDR1 LNHDA, CDR2 SQIVND (reference sequence). The CDR3 region has the DNA TGTGCCAGTAGCCAGGATTTAGCGGTCAATGAGCAGTTCTTC. It codes for CASSQDLAVNEQFF.

The V call is TRBV15, the J call TRBJ2-1; 10 bases line up with TRBD2. The CDR3 is 15 residues long. The germline gives CDR1 LNHNV, CDR2 YYDKDF (reference sequence). The junction had 5 bases not matched to a gene; V was cut back by 4 bases and J by 5 bases. The CDR3 loop reads CATSIGLAANNEQFF. The CDR3 nucleotides read TGTGCCACCAGCATCGGACTAGCGGCCAACAATGAGCAGTTCTTC. Combining the CDR3 with reference TRBV15 and TRBJ2-1 gives the whole variable domain DAMVIQNPRYQVTQFGKPVTLSCSQTLNHNVMYWYQQKSSQAPKLLFHYYDKDFNNEADTPDNFQSRRPNTSFCFLDIRSPGLGDTAMYLCATSIGLAANNEQFFGPGTRLTVL.

Worth noting for this clone: The same CDR3 arises from other DNA sequences in this sample as well. V gene TRBV9 combines with J gene TRBJ1-6; D ambiguous. V lost 2 bases and J lost 8, with 8 bases in between. The CDR3 has 13 amino acids. Germline CDR1 SGDLS, CDR2 YYNGEE. CDR3 DNA sequence: TGTGCCAGCAGCGTTCTGTCAGATTCACCCCTCCACTTT. This encodes CASSVLSDSPLHF.

The chain uses TRBV5-4 and TRBJ1-6; tentative D call: TRBD1 (5 bases). V lost 0 bases and J 16 bases, leaving 11 bases between the germline ends. CDR1 and CDR2 (germline): SGHNT, YYREEE (reference sequence). The CDR3 covers 12 residues. The CDR3 sequence is CASSLEGAKLHF. DNA for the CDR3: TGTGCCAGCAGCTTGGAAGGGGCCAAACTCCACTTT. The entire variable domain, with the rest obtained from reference TRBV5-4 and TRBJ1-6, is as follows: ETGVTQSPTHLIKTRGQQVTLRCSSQSGHNTVSWYQQALGQGPQFIFQYYREEENGRGNFPPRFSGLQFPNYSSELNVNALELDDSALYLCASSLEGAKLHFGNGTRLTVT.

This rearrangement joins TRBV21-1 to TRBJ2-1; the table's D call TRBD2 went unverified against the DNA. TRBV21-1 is a pseudogene. CDR3 size: 16 residues. CDR3 sequence: CAKQQRGGSSYNEQFF. In DNA, the CDR3 is TGTGCCAAGCAGCAAAGGGGAGGTTCCTCCTACAATGAGCAGTTCTTC.

The V gene is TRBV3-1 (or the pseudogene TRBV3-2), the J gene TRBJ2-1; 9 bases are shared with TRBD2. Germline V gene sequence: CDR1 LGHDT, CDR2 YNNKEL (reference sequence). The trim removed 4 bases at V and 2 bases at J, leaving 9 bases unmatched. CDR3 length equals 17 residues. The CDR3 here is CASSPRMLAGPYNEQFF. The CDR3 DNA sequence: TGTGCCAGCAGCCCGAGGATGCTAGCGGGGCCCTACAATGAGCAGTTCTTC.

This clone was found a few times. The chain is built from TRBV30 and TRBJ1-5; no clear D gene. V gave up 0 bases and J gave up 7 bases, with 10 bases separating them. The CDR3 has 13 amino acids. Germline CDR1 reads GTSNPN; CDR2 reads SVGIG (reference sequence). The CDR3 DNA follows: TGTGCCTGGAGTGTACGGGAGGGCCAGCCCCAGCATTTT. It translates to CAWSVREGQPQHF. Full variable domain (rest looked up from reference TRBV30 and TRBJ1-5): SQTIHQWPATLVQPVGSPLSLECTVEGTSNPNLYWYRQAAGRGLQLLFYSVGIGQISSEVPQNLSASRPQDRQFILSSKKLLLSDSGFYLCAWSVREGQPQHFGDGTRLSIL.

This clone was seen at least ten times. Other DNA sequences from this sample encode an identical CDR3 as well. This chain links TRBV15 with TRBJ1-6; D gene unclear. The CDR3 is 17 residues long. Germline loops: CDR1 LNHNV, CDR2 YYDKDF (reference sequence). Trimming pared 0 bases from V and 0 bases from J, leaving 9 bases between. In nucleotides, the CDR3 is TGTGCCACCAGCAGAGATCCCTCGAGCTCCTATAATTCACCCCTCCACTTT. This sequence encodes CATSRDPSSSYNSPLHF.

V and J are TRBV4-2 and TRBJ2-2; 11 bases fit TRBD2. There are 18 residues in the CDR3. V lost 2 bases and J lost 4; bases outside the gene matches: 9. Germline-derived CDR1 and CDR2 are LGHNA and YNFKEQ. CDR3 amino acids: CASSQISGLAGGTGELFF. The DNA for the CDR3 is TGTGCCAGCAGCCAAATCTCTGGGCTAGCGGGAGGCACCGGGGAGCTGTTTTTT.

Only one count was recorded for this clone. The V call is TRBV27, the J call TRBJ2-1; D is unclear. The ends were cut back, 2 bases at V and 9 bases at J, with 26 bases in the middle. CDR3 length: 18 residues. CDR1 MNHEY and CDR2 SMNVEV come from the germline V gene (reference sequence). The CDR3 here is CASSLKRRFGQALCEQFF. Here the CDR3 DNA reads TGTGCCAGCAGTTTAAAGAGACGGTTTGGCCAAGCGCTGTGTGAGCAGTTCTTC.